The 15 T cell receptor beta chains reported below all come from one sample, sequenced in a study of Ad26.COV2.S vaccination and SARS-CoV-2 variants. Method: immunoSEQ multiplex PCR; TCRdb's copy keeps in-frame clones and lacks some. The sample lists hundreds of thousands of clones; 92% were seen once. Treatment reported: over 15 received Ad26.COV2.S at low or high dose, single or two shots; about 5 received placebo; per-sample allocation not given. Sampling happened 63 days after the first vaccine or placebo injection. This sample comprised peripheral blood, obtained in a trial of Ad26.COV2.S vaccine versus placebo. The receptor set was obtained from a person between 18 and 65 years old who received the Ad26.COV2.S COVID-19 vaccine or a placebo.

The V call is TRBV10-3, the J call TRBJ2-3; 8 bases align to TRBD1. Looked up from germline, CDR1 is ENHRY and CDR2 is SYGVKD. With V trimmed by 1 base and J by 2 bases, 8 bases remained unmatched. The CDR3 totals 17 residues. The CDR3 region is CAISEYRDRSFTDTQYF. CDR3 nucleotide sequence: TGTGCCATCAGTGAGTATAGGGACAGGTCCTTCACAGATACGCAGTATTTT.

CDR3 nucleotides: TGTGCCAGCAGACCGACTGGAAGAGGGGTCGGGGAGACCCAGTACTTC. Its protein is CASRPTGRGVGETQYF. The V and J genes are TRBV11-2 and TRBJ2-5; D could derive from TRBD1 or TRBD2 (5 bases each). Germline assignment: CDR1 SGHAT and CDR2 FQNNGV. With 6 bases removed from V and 5 bases from J, the gap between germline ends came to 22 bases. The CDR3 consists of 16 residues.

The rearrangement joins TRBV2 to TRBJ2-5; D is undetermined. Looked up from germline, CDR1 is SNHLY and CDR2 is FYNNEI. The CDR3 covers 12 residues. Between the trimmed V and J ends, which lost 5 bases and 3 bases, there was a span of 7 bases. The CDR3 DNA reads as TGTGCCAGCAGTATACGGGAAGAGACCCAGTACTTC. Translation gives CASSIREETQYF.

This clone occurred once. This chain joins TRBV7-8 and TRBJ2-1, with no clear D. CDR1 is SGHVS, CDR2 FQNEAQ, per germline. This CDR3 is 15 amino acids long. V lost 5 bases, J lost 3 bases, and 14 bases lay in between. The CDR3 protein is CASSPGVHSYNEQFF. The CDR3 DNA follows: TGTGCCAGCAGCCCAGGCGTTCACAGCTACAATGAGCAGTTCTTC. Filled out from reference TRBV7-8 and TRBJ2-1, the complete variable domain reads GAGVSQSPRYKVAKRGQDVALRCDPISGHVSLFWYQQALGQGPEFLTYFQNEAQLDKSGLPSDRFFAERPEGSVSTLKIQRTQQEDSAVYLCASSPGVHSYNEQFFGPGTRLTVL.

This sequence joins TRBV27 and TRBJ1-1, with 7 bases aligning to TRBD1. The ends lost 3 bases at V and 0 bases at J; junction bases unmatched: 1. CDR3 size: 14 residues. CDR1 and CDR2 (germline): MNHEY, SMNVEV (reference sequence). DNA for the CDR3: TGTGCCAGCAGTTTTCAGGGGGTGAACACTGAAGCTTTCTTT. Translating it yields CASSFQGVNTEAFF.

The gene calls are TRBV19 and TRBJ1-2; 7 positions match TRBD1. From germline, CDR1 is LNHDA and CDR2 SQIVND (reference sequence). The CDR3 runs 16 residues. Trimming at V came to 5 bases and at J to 0 bases, leaving 9 bases not matched to a gene. CDR3 protein: CASSVQGPFTNYGYTF. CDR3 DNA: TGTGCCAGTAGTGTACAGGGGCCTTTTACTAACTATGGCTACACCTTC.

This clone was seen just once. The V and J genes are TRBV21-1 and TRBJ2-7; the D call TRBD1 from the table was never checked on the DNA. TRBV21-1 is marked as a pseudogene. There are 12 residues in the CDR3. CDR3 residues: CASSTNSNEQYF. The CDR3 DNA sequence: TGTGCCAGCAGCACGAACAGCAACGAGCAGTACTTC.

The chain has TRBV25-1 and TRBJ2-7, with 9 bases aligning to TRBD1. Germline V gives CDR1 MGHDK, CDR2 SYGVNS. V gave up 3 bases and J gave up 2 bases; unmatched junction bases: 8. The CDR3 has 16 amino acids. The chain's CDR3 is CASSDRDRVLTYEQYF. CDR3 bases: TGTGCCAGCAGTGACCGGGACAGGGTCTTGACCTACGAGCAGTACTTC.

This sequence joins TRBV9 and TRBJ2-3; D unclear. The CDR3 covers 15 residues. Trimming left V 0 bases short and J 5 bases short, with 13 bases between. Germline lookup yields CDR1 SGDLS and CDR2 YYNGEE. The CDR3 coding sequence is TGTGCCAGCAGCGTAGTCCCCCCAAGTCTAGATACGCAGTATTTT. Translation gives CASSVVPPSLDTQYF.

The chain recombines TRBV25-1 with TRBJ1-6; TRBD1 agrees at 7 bases. The germline CDR1 and CDR2 sequences are MGHDK and SYGVNS. The CDR3 has 15 amino acids. Trimming removed 3 bases from V and 9 bases from J; junction bases left unmatched: 8. CDR3 nucleotide sequence: TGTGCCAGCAGTGAGACAGGGTTTTTTGGTTCACCCCTCCACTTT. It yields the protein CASSETGFFGSPLHF.

CDR3 loop: CASSYGVRGTVYF. The CDR3 DNA is TGTGCCAGCAGTTACGGGGTTAGGGGTACTGTTTACTTC. V usage is TRBV6-5 and J usage is TRBJ2-5; TRBD1 is a possible D gene (5 bases). Trimming took off 2 bases at V and 14 bases at J, with 18 bases between the two ends. The CDR3 is 13 residues long. The germline CDR1 and CDR2 sequences are MNHEY and SVGAGI.

The chain recombines TRBV11-2 with TRBJ1-2; D is undetermined. The CDR3 length is 16 residues. The germline V and J ends were trimmed by 7 bases and 7 bases, with 25 bases remaining between them. CDR1 and CDR2 from the germline V gene are SGHAT and FQNNGV. The CDR3 nucleotides are TGTGCCAGCACCTCATTATCCGACGCGGGCGCAGGTGGCTACACCTTC. Translation: CASTSLSDAGAGGYTF. Variable domain in full (rest from reference TRBV11-2 and TRBJ1-2): EAGVAQSPRYKIIEKRQSVAFWCNPISGHATLYWYQQILGQGPKLLIQFQNNGVVDDSQLPKDRFSAERLKGVDSTLKIQPAKLEDSAVYLCASTSLSDAGAGGYTFGSGTRLTVV.

The chain is built from TRBV5-1 and TRBJ2-5; 8 bases agree with TRBD1. This CDR3 contains 16 residues. The junction had 9 bases not matched to a gene; V was cut back by 3 bases and J by 2 bases. Germline CDR1 SGHRS, CDR2 YFSETQ. The CDR3: CASSSLLRQGQETQYF. CDR3 DNA: TGCGCCAGCAGCTCCCTCCTTCGACAGGGGCAAGAGACCCAGTACTTC.

The gene calls are TRBV3-1 (or the pseudogene TRBV3-2) and TRBJ2-5, with D tentatively TRBD2 (7 bases). CDR1 LGHDT and CDR2 YNNKEL come from the germline V gene (reference sequence). CDR3 length: 18 amino acids. The V end lost 2 bases, the J end lost 1 base, and 20 bases lay between the germline ends. The CDR3 region is CASSQLLYPGGLQETQYF. CDR3 DNA: TGTGCCAGCAGCCAACTTCTCTATCCGGGGGGCCTCCAAGAGACCCAGTACTTC.

The V gene is TRBV7-9, the J gene TRBJ1-6; D is unclear. The CDR3 totals 15 residues. V was trimmed by 1 base and J by 7 bases, leaving 11 bases between them. Germline CDR1 is SEHNR and CDR2 is FQNEAQ (reference sequence). The CDR3 region has the DNA TGTGCCAGCAGCTTAGTGCGCTACGAGAATTCACCCCTCCACTTT. It codes for CASSLVRYENSPLHF.